The clone carrying this T cell receptor (beta chain) was detected a few times. The entry originates in a study of CDR3 diversity in severe acne. The length of the CDR3 is 11 residues. Per the germline V gene, CDR1 is SNHLY and CDR2 is FYNNEI. The ends were cut back, 6 bases at V and 6 bases at J, with 8 bases in the middle. From the PCR reads, TCRdb called clonotypes with MiXCR, one entry per CDR3 protein. The table lists more than 85,000 distinct CDR3 sequences, 45% to 55% of them singletons. What was sequenced was blood. This receptor was taken from a male donor in good health, serving as a control. The V and J genes are TRBV2 and TRBJ1-1; possibly TRBD1 for D (5 bases). Here the CDR3 DNA reads TGTGCCAGCAGGGGGGGGGCTGAAGCTTTCTTT. Translated: CASRGGAEAFF.